Listed below are T cell receptor beta chains from one sample, sequenced in a study of T cell repertoires in cytomegalovirus infection. TCRdb itself ran the reads through MiXCR, one entry per CDR3 protein. The sample yields about 890,000 distinct CDR3 sequences, about a third seen once. No antigens are known for them. This specimen was cultured CD8+ T cells from PBMCs, taken from culture after CMV antigen stimulation. These receptors all stem from a human donor in good health (CMV status not recorded). Some clones in this sample may be carry-over from other donors' samples. Each CDR3 is given with its conserved first and last residue. Each record gives: D gene, clone size, V gene, J gene, CDR3 DNA, CDR3 protein. A D gene is named only where the DNA matches it firmly. Part of the rows lack a size; the others show once, few, many or a class for expanded clones.

d_gene: -; abundance: -; v_gene: TRBV19; j_gene: TRBJ1-1; CDR3nt: TGTGCCAGTAACCTAGGGGTCACTGAAGCTTTCTTT; CDR3aa: CASNLGVTEAFF
d_gene: TRBD2; abundance: many; v_gene: TRBV7-6; j_gene: TRBJ2-1; CDR3nt: TGTGCCAGCAGCACCAGAGGACTAGCGGGGGGGTTTTATGAGCAGTTCTTC; CDR3aa: CASSTRGLAGGFYEQFF
d_gene: -; abundance: few; v_gene: TRBV4-3; j_gene: TRBJ1-2; CDR3nt: TGCGCCAGCAGCCAAGATAGGGGCGGCGGTGAGGGCTACACCTTC; CDR3aa: CASSQDRGGGEGYTF
d_gene: -; abundance: -; v_gene: TRBV27; j_gene: TRBJ1-4; CDR3nt: TGTGCCAGCAGTTTAATTAGTTCTAATGAAAAACTGTTTTTT; CDR3aa: CASSLISSNEKLFF
d_gene: -; abundance: few; v_gene: TRBV7-8; j_gene: TRBJ1-1; CDR3nt: TGTGCCAGCAGCTTATTGGAGAGGACTGAAGCTTTCTTT; CDR3aa: CASSLLERTEAFF
d_gene: -; abundance: many; v_gene: TRBV10-3; j_gene: TRBJ1-3; CDR3nt: TGTGCCATCAGTGAGTCCCCCCAGACCATATATTTT; CDR3aa: CAISESPQTIYF
d_gene: -; abundance: -; v_gene: TRBV20-1; j_gene: TRBJ2-7; CDR3nt: TGCAGTGCGAGATGGGGTCTCTCCTACGAGCAGTACTTC; CDR3aa: CSARWGLSYEQYF
d_gene: TRBD2; abundance: -; v_gene: TRBV6-2/TRBV6-3; j_gene: TRBJ2-5; CDR3nt: TGTGCCAGCAGTACCTGGACTAGCGGGGAAGGAGAGACCCAGTACTTC; CDR3aa: CASSTWTSGEGETQYF
d_gene: -; abundance: few; v_gene: TRBV12-5; j_gene: TRBJ2-2; CDR3nt: TGTGCTAGTGGTTTGGTACCAAGGGGCGGGGAGCTGTTTTTT; CDR3aa: CASGLVPRGGELFF
d_gene: -; abundance: -; v_gene: TRBV5-1; j_gene: TRBJ2-4; CDR3nt: TGCGCCAGCAGCTCCCAGGCGGGGGCTGCGAACATTCAGTACTTC; CDR3aa: CASSSQAGAANIQYF
d_gene: TRBD1; abundance: few; v_gene: TRBV7-6; j_gene: TRBJ2-1; CDR3nt: TGTGCCAGCAGCTTAGCGCAGGGGGTGTACAATGAGCAGTTCTTC; CDR3aa: CASSLAQGVYNEQFF
d_gene: TRBD1; abundance: many; v_gene: TRBV4-1; j_gene: TRBJ2-7; CDR3nt: TGCGCCAGCAGCTCTCGCGCAGGGGGCTACGAGCAGTACTTC; CDR3aa: CASSSRAGGYEQYF
d_gene: -; abundance: many; v_gene: TRBV7-9; j_gene: TRBJ2-4; CDR3nt: TGTGCCAGCAGCTCCCAGGGAGCCAAAAACATTCAGTACTTC; CDR3aa: CASSSQGAKNIQYF
d_gene: -; abundance: -; v_gene: TRBV20-1; j_gene: TRBJ1-2; CDR3nt: TGCAGTGCTAGAGATCGGGACAAAGGATTCTATGGCTACACCTTC; CDR3aa: CSARDRDKGFYGYTF
d_gene: TRBD2; abundance: -; v_gene: TRBV27; j_gene: TRBJ2-1; CDR3nt: TGTGCCAGCAGTTTATCGGGGGTAGCGGGGGGTGATGAGCAGTTCTTC; CDR3aa: CASSLSGVAGGDEQFF
d_gene: -; abundance: few; v_gene: TRBV7-9; j_gene: TRBJ1-6; CDR3nt: TGTGCCAGCAGCTTATTGACGGGGGTGAATTCACCCCTCCACTTT; CDR3aa: CASSLLTGVNSPLHF
d_gene: -; abundance: -; v_gene: TRBV12-3/TRBV12-4; j_gene: TRBJ2-5; CDR3nt: TGTGCCAGCAGCAAGAAGTCCAGGGGAGAGACCCAGTACTTC; CDR3aa: CASSKKSRGETQYF
d_gene: -; abundance: -; v_gene: TRBV6-1; j_gene: TRBJ2-6; CDR3nt: TGTGCCAGCAGTGGGGGAGACTCTGGGGCCAACGTCCTGACTTTC; CDR3aa: CASSGGDSGANVLTF
d_gene: TRBD2; abundance: -; v_gene: TRBV6-1; j_gene: TRBJ2-1; CDR3nt: TGTGCCAGCAGTTATGGGGCTAGCGGGGCCGAGCAGTTCTTC; CDR3aa: CASSYGASGAEQFF
d_gene: TRBD1; abundance: once; v_gene: TRBV25-1; j_gene: TRBJ1-5; CDR3nt: TGTGCCAGCAGTGGTGGGACAGGGCACAATCAGCCCCAGCATTTT; CDR3aa: CASSGGTGHNQPQHF
d_gene: -; abundance: -; v_gene: TRBV27; j_gene: TRBJ2-2; CDR3nt: TGTGCCAGCACGGGTTTACCTCTTGGCGGGGAGCTGTTTTTT; CDR3aa: CASTGLPLGGELFF
d_gene: TRBD1; abundance: few; v_gene: TRBV10-3; j_gene: TRBJ2-1; CDR3nt: TGTGCCATCAGTGAGCGGGGACAGGAGCAGTTCTTC; CDR3aa: CAISERGQEQFF
d_gene: -; abundance: many; v_gene: TRBV6-6; j_gene: TRBJ2-2; CDR3nt: TGTGCCAGCAGTCAGGGAAGGGGGGTTCACGCCGGGGAGCTGTTTTTT; CDR3aa: CASSQGRGVHAGELFF
d_gene: -; abundance: -; v_gene: TRBV27; j_gene: TRBJ1-2; CDR3nt: TGTGCCAGCAGTTTATCGCAAGGACGGAGTAATGGCTACACCTTC; CDR3aa: CASSLSQGRSNGYTF